Below, 21 T cell receptor beta chains from the same sample are listed, as sequenced in a study of radiotherapy plus CTLA-4 blockade in lung cancer. The protocol was immunoSEQ multiplex PCR, while the TCRdb copy is restricted to in-frame clones and leaves out a portion. The sample includes some 110,000 clones, 75% to 90% of them seen just once. Sequencing was performed on peripheral blood, taken from a patient treated with radiotherapy plus ipilimumab. These receptors all come from a human donor with non-small cell lung cancer that progressed on radiotherapy plus ipilimumab.

The chain links TRBV13 to TRBJ2-7; D could derive from TRBD1 or TRBD2 (5 bases each). Germline-derived CDR1 and CDR2 are PRHDT and FYEKMQ (reference sequence). This CDR3 is built from 13 residues. V was shortened by 6 bases and J by 1 base, with 10 bases between the two germline ends. CDR3 amino acids: CASSEGRSYEQYF. The CDR3 region has the DNA TGTGCCAGCAGTGAGGGGCGATCCTACGAGCAGTACTTC.

The V call is TRBV9, the J call TRBJ2-1; 7 positions agree with TRBD2. J was trimmed by 7 bases and V by 3 bases; bases with no gene match: 13. The CDR3 runs to 16 residues. Germline V gives CDR1 SGDLS, CDR2 YYNGEE. The CDR3 DNA reads TGTGCCAGCAGCGGATTTTCGCGGGAGTTTATGAATGAGCAGTTCTTC. It translates to CASSGFSREFMNEQFF. Full variable domain (remainder filled in from reference TRBV9 and TRBJ2-1): DSGVTQTPKHLITATGQRVTLRCSPRSGDLSVYWYQQSLDQGLQFLIQYYNGEERAKGNILERFSAQQFPDLHSELNLSSLELGDSALYFCASSGFSREFMNEQFFGPGTRLTVL.

A word on this clone: Other DNA sequences in the same sample also yield this CDR3. The J gene is TRBJ2-1, the V gene TRBV5-1; 13 bases are shared with TRBD2. The CDR3 spans 15 residues. The germline V gene encodes CDR1 SGHRS and CDR2 YFSETQ. Unmatched junction bases numbered 2, after V lost 4 bases and J lost 4 bases. The CDR3 reads CASSPGLAGYNEQFF. CDR3 DNA: TGCGCCAGCAGCCCGGGACTAGCGGGGTACAATGAGCAGTTCTTC. Filled out from reference TRBV5-1 and TRBJ2-1, the complete variable domain reads KAGVTQTPRYLIKTRGQQVTLSCSPISGHRSVSWYQQTPGQGLQFLFEYFSETQRNKGNFPGRFSGRQFSNSRSEMNVSTLELGDSALYLCASSPGLAGYNEQFFGPGTRLTVL.

This chain uses TRBV7-6 with TRBJ2-7, with D unresolved. CDR3 length equals 18 residues. V was clipped by 0 bases and J by 1 base, with 19 bases between them. Per the germline V gene, CDR1 is SGHVS and CDR2 is FNYEAQ. This CDR3 reads CASSLASGTGSQSYEQYF. Written as DNA, the CDR3 is TGTGCCAGCAGCTTAGCGTCCGGTACGGGCTCACAATCCTACGAGCAGTACTTC.

The table lists this clone with a count of one. The same CDR3 arises from other DNA sequences in this sample as well. The chain couples TRBV2 to TRBJ2-5, with D uncertain. The CDR3 is 11 amino acids. CDR1 SNHLY and CDR2 FYNNEI come from the germline V gene. V was cut by 4 bases and J by 1 base, with 1 base left in between. CDR3 sequence: CASSVQETQYF. The CDR3 DNA reads TGTGCCAGCAGTGTCCAAGAGACCCAGTACTTC. The variable domain in full, with the rest retrieved from reference TRBV2 and TRBJ2-5, is EPEVTQTPSHQVTQMGQEVILRCVPISNHLYFYWYRQILGQKVEFLVSFYNNEISEKSEIFDDQFSVERPDGSNFTLKIRSTKLEDSAMYFCASSVQETQYFGPGTRLLVL.

The V and J genes are TRBV7-8 and TRBJ1-1; a weak D match, TRBD1 (5 bases). V was trimmed by 5 bases and J by 1 base, leaving 8 bases between them. CDR1 and CDR2 from the germline V gene are SGHVS and FQNEAQ. The CDR3 spans 13 residues. In DNA form, the CDR3 reads TGTGCCAGCAGCGCGGGACGGAACACTGAAGCTTTCTTT. Amino acid sequence: CASSAGRNTEAFF.

The chain recombines TRBV5-1 with TRBJ2-5; D perhaps matches TRBD2 (6 bases). This CDR3 has 15 amino acids. CDR1 and CDR2 (germline): SGHRS, YFSETQ. Trimming removed 0 bases from V and 2 bases from J, with 11 bases in between. The CDR3 bases are TGCGCCAGCAGCTTGGTTCCGGGAGTGCAAGAGACCCAGTACTTC. Translated, it gives CASSLVPGVQETQYF.

With respect to this clone: The sample has other DNA sequences that encode this CDR3 too. The chain employs TRBV20-1 and TRBJ2-3; D remains ambiguous. This CDR3 comprises 11 residues. Per germline, CDR1 DFQATT and CDR2 SNEGSKA (reference sequence). V was trimmed by 3 bases and J by 2 bases, leaving 3 bases between them. The CDR3 spells CSASPTDTQYF. The DNA of the CDR3 is TGCAGTGCTAGTCCCACAGATACGCAGTATTTT.

This chain connects TRBV29-1 to TRBJ2-1; perhaps TRBD2 as D (5 bases). V was pared by 4 bases and J by 1 base, with 17 bases between. The CDR3 length is 16 residues. Germline-derived CDR1 and CDR2 are SQVTM and ANQGSEA. The CDR3 is CSVAGLDILSYNEQFF. The CDR3 region has the DNA TGCAGCGTTGCTGGACTCGACATATTATCCTACAATGAGCAGTTCTTC.

The chain combines TRBV11-2 with TRBJ2-1, with no clear D. Germline assignment: CDR1 SGHAT and CDR2 FQNNGV. Deletions cut 5 bases from V and 10 bases from J, with 15 bases between. The CDR3 has 13 amino acids. CDR3 nucleotide sequence: TGTGCCAGCAGCCCCCCCCGGGCGGAAGAGCAGTTCTTC. This sequence encodes CASSPPRAEEQFF.

The chain has TRBV19 and TRBJ1-3; D remains unclear. Trimming removed 7 bases at V and 0 bases at J, with 13 bases between. The CDR3 spans 15 residues. CDR1 and CDR2 from the germline V gene are LNHDA and SQIVND (reference sequence). The CDR3, as DNA: TGTGCCAGTACTTTTGCTGAACTCTCTGGAAACACCATATATTTT. This sequence encodes CASTFAELSGNTIYF.

The chain joins TRBV2 to TRBJ2-1; 9 bases are a match to TRBD1. CDR1 is SNHLY and CDR2 is FYNNEI in the germline V gene. CDR3 size: 21 residues. The ends lost 3 bases at V and 4 bases at J; junction bases unmatched: 22. Here the CDR3 reads CASSEHKDRGKLAGEYNEQFF. The CDR3 DNA is TGTGCCAGCAGTGAGCATAAGGACAGGGGAAAGTTGGCGGGAGAGTACAATGAGCAGTTCTTC.

The rearrangement links TRBV13 to TRBJ1-2; no firm D call. The CDR3 sequence is 12 residues long. The germline CDR1 and CDR2 sequences are PRHDT and FYEKMQ (reference sequence). Trimming took off 5 bases at V and 3 bases at J, with 7 bases between the two ends. The CDR3 sequence is CASSRSDYGYTF. The CDR3 coding sequence is TGTGCCAGCAGCCGGTCCGACTATGGCTACACCTTC.

This chain connects TRBV10-2 to TRBJ2-3; D is uncertain. This CDR3 region has 11 residues. Germline CDR1 WSHSY, CDR2 SAAADI. The V end lost 3 bases, the J end lost 5 bases, and 3 bases lay between the germline ends. The CDR3 region has the DNA TGCGCCAGCAGTGACGTAGATACGCAGTATTTT. It codes for CASSDVDTQYF.

This chain connects TRBV4-1 to TRBJ2-3; possible D gene TRBD2, 6 bases. The CDR3 spans 18 residues. CDR1 is MGHRA, CDR2 YSYEKL, per germline. Trimming removed 5 bases from V and 5 bases from J, with 26 bases in between. CDR3 sequence: CASSIQAGGPKRRDTQYF. The CDR3 DNA follows: TGCGCCAGCAGCATACAAGCCGGGGGACCGAAACGAAGAGATACGCAGTATTTT.

The chain uses TRBV15 and TRBJ1-1; D gene ambiguous. The germline V and J ends were trimmed by 1 base and 1 base, with 13 bases remaining between them. The CDR3 is 16 amino acids. Germline V gene data show CDR1 as LNHNV and CDR2 as YYDKDF (reference sequence). The CDR3 sequence: CATSRGGGKANTEAFF. CDR3 nucleotides: TGTGCCACCAGCAGAGGGGGAGGCAAAGCGAACACTGAAGCTTTCTTT.

The J gene is TRBJ2-5, the V gene TRBV19, with 8 positions matching TRBD1. Germline CDR1 LNHDA, CDR2 SQIVND (reference sequence). With 2 bases clipped from V and 3 bases from J, the junction kept 2 bases outside the gene matches. CDR3 length: 14 residues. CDR3 sequence: CASSIQGAKETQYF. CDR3 nucleotides: TGTGCCAGTAGTATACAGGGGGCCAAAGAGACCCAGTACTTC.

This chain links TRBV6-5 with TRBJ2-5; 9 bases align to TRBD1. Germline-derived CDR1 and CDR2 are MNHEY and SVGAGI. V shed 5 bases, J shed 4 bases, and the junction held 8 bases outside the gene matches. This CDR3 is 15 amino acids long. CDR3 sequence reads: CASSNREQGAETQYF. CDR3 sequence (DNA): TGTGCCAGCAGTAATAGGGAACAGGGGGCAGAGACCCAGTACTTC.

The CDR3 spells CASKTRGLGYGYTF. Written as DNA, the CDR3 is TGTGCCAGCAAGACCAGGGGGCTAGGCTATGGCTACACCTTC. This chain joins TRBV9 and TRBJ1-2; 8 bases fit TRBD1. The CDR3 length is 14 residues. V was clipped by 6 bases and J by 4 bases; unmatched bases: 8. Germline values: CDR1 SGDLS, CDR2 YYNGEE.

This clone was observed a few times. The chain is built from TRBV10-1 and TRBJ1-1, with D perhaps TRBD1 (5 bases). Germline V gene lookup returns CDR1 WNHNN and CDR2 SYGVQD (reference sequence). V lost 6 bases and J lost 5, with 13 bases in between. The CDR3 has 13 amino acids. CDR3 DNA: TGCGCCAGCAGCCCTAAGGCAGGGACTGAAGCTTTCTTT. It specifies CASSPKAGTEAFF.

CDR3 nucleotide sequence: TGTGCCAGTAGTTTGGACAGGGCTTGGAACACTGAAGCTTTCTTT. This gives the protein CASSLDRAWNTEAFF. The chain has TRBV19 and TRBJ1-1; TRBD1 matches at 8 bases. V lost 5 bases to trimming and J lost 1 base; unmatched junction nucleotides: 6. This CDR3 has 15 amino acids. The germline gives CDR1 LNHDA, CDR2 SQIVND (reference sequence).